One and the same sample provided the 14 T cell receptor beta chains below, sequenced in a study of cytomegalovirus exposure and HLA in healthy donors. The PCR used 60 Vbeta and 13 Jbeta primers. Produced via immunoSEQ multiplex PCR; TCRdb's table is partial and in-frame only. This sample yields fewer than 250,000 clones, of which 79% are seen a single time; around 0.42% belongs to the top ten. Input material: PBMCs. These receptors were taken from a male donor in good health and CMV-seropositive.

This chain uses TRBV5-1 with TRBJ1-2; D ambiguous. This CDR3 contains 14 residues. Per the germline V gene, CDR1 is SGHRS and CDR2 is YFSETQ. Trimming cost V 6 bases and J 1 base, with 13 bases left between them. DNA of the CDR3: TGCGCCAGCACCCTTGGCGGGGATAACTATGGCTACACCTTC. It yields the protein CASTLGGDNYGYTF.

The chain combines TRBV29-1 with TRBJ1-1; 8 bases align to TRBD1. The V and J ends lost 4 bases and 7 bases, in that order; junction bases with no gene match: 14. This CDR3 region has 15 residues. The germline V gene encodes CDR1 SQVTM and CDR2 ANQGSEA. Here the CDR3 reads CSVVGSQGALDEAFF. The CDR3 DNA reads as TGCAGCGTTGTGGGGTCCCAGGGGGCATTGGATGAAGCTTTCTTT.

The CDR3: CASSPYPRGPYEQYF. In nucleotides, the CDR3 is TGTGCCAGCAGCCCTTACCCCAGGGGCCCCTACGAGCAGTACTTC. The chain joins TRBV7-3 to TRBJ2-5; a weak D match, TRBD1 (6 bases). The assigned J gene may be wrong: the sequence end matches TRBJ2-7 better. Germline CDR1 SGHTA, CDR2 FQGTGA. This CDR3 region has 15 residues.

This clone was seen a handful of times. Within the sample, other DNA sequences also encode this same CDR3. The chain has TRBV9 and TRBJ2-3; D possibly corresponds to TRBD1 (6 bases). From germline, CDR1 is SGDLS and CDR2 YYNGEE. V was clipped by 0 bases and J by 0 bases, with 8 bases between them. The CDR3 totals 15 residues. The CDR3 sequence is CASSVGQASTDTQYF. The CDR3 DNA reads as TGTGCCAGCAGCGTAGGACAGGCTAGCACAGATACGCAGTATTTT.

This sequence joins TRBV19 and TRBJ1-1, with D tentatively TRBD1 (5 bases). CDR3 length equals 12 residues. Per germline, CDR1 LNHDA and CDR2 SQIVND (reference sequence). Trimming pared 6 bases from V and 10 bases from J, leaving 15 bases between. CDR3 nucleotide sequence: TGTGCCAGTAGGTTCGCGGGGGAGAGAGCTTTCTTT. Its protein is CASRFAGERAFF.

This clone occurred a few times. The genes are TRBV9 and TRBJ2-7; tentatively, D is TRBD1 (6 bases). Trimming stripped 0 bases from V and 2 bases from J, with 9 bases between. The germline V gene encodes CDR1 SGDLS and CDR2 YYNGEE. This CDR3 is 14 amino acids long. The CDR3 bases are TGTGCCAGCAGCGTAGGGACAGTTACCTACGAGCAGTACTTC. Amino acid sequence: CASSVGTVTYEQYF.

This chain's CDR3 is CASSPAGRTTDTQYF. CDR3 coding DNA: TGTGCCAGCAGCCCCGCCGGGAGAACTACAGATACGCAGTATTTT. V and J are TRBV9 and TRBJ2-3; D may be TRBD2 (6 bases). V gave up 4 bases and J gave up 3 bases, with 15 bases separating them. CDR1 is SGDLS, CDR2 YYNGEE, per germline. The CDR3 is 15 amino acids.

The rearrangement uses TRBV19 and TRBJ1-1, with TRBD1 matching 7 bases. Per germline, CDR1 LNHDA and CDR2 SQIVND (reference sequence). This CDR3 is built from 12 residues. J was trimmed by 6 bases and V by 5 bases; bases with no gene match: 3. The CDR3 DNA reads TGTGCCAGTAGTCGGACAGGCGCTGAAGCTTTCTTT. Its protein product is CASSRTGAEAFF.

The chain recombines TRBV25-1 with TRBJ2-7, with D perhaps TRBD1 (5 bases). V was trimmed by 4 bases and J by 0 bases, leaving 7 bases between them. The germline CDR1 and CDR2 sequences are MGHDK and SYGVNS. The CDR3 has 13 residues. CDR3 bases: TGTGCCAGCAGTGTCACAGGCTCCTACGAGCAGTACTTC. This translates into CASSVTGSYEQYF.

The chain recombines TRBV5-1 with TRBJ2-7, with 8 bases identical to TRBD2. With V trimmed by 2 bases and J by 6 bases, 4 bases remained unmatched. The CDR3 covers 13 residues. From germline, CDR1 is SGHRS and CDR2 YFSETQ. CDR3 nucleotide sequence: TGCGCCAGCAGCTTAACGGGGGGGCCCGAGCAGTACTTC. Amino acid sequence: CASSLTGGPEQYF.

The V call is TRBV7-2, the J call TRBJ1-2; D gene uncertain. There are 12 residues in the CDR3. The germline V gene encodes CDR1 SGHTA and CDR2 FQGNSA. Trimming shortened V by 5 bases and J by 4 bases, and 8 bases separated the two germline ends. DNA of the CDR3: TGTGCCAGCAGCCCCCCCCTCTATGGCTACACCTTC. Residues: CASSPPLYGYTF.

Of note for this clone: At one end, the junction sequence differs from germline, possibly due to a read error. This chain links TRBV27 with TRBJ2-7, with 9 positions matching TRBD1. CDR3 length: 15 amino acids. CDR1 and CDR2 (germline): MNHEY, SMNVEV (reference sequence). In nucleotides, the CDR3 is TGTGCCAGCAGTATATCCGGGACAGGGTTTGACGAGCAGTACTTC. It codes for CASSISGTGFDEQYF.

The chain carries TRBV28 and TRBJ2-7, with D possibly TRBD1 on 6 matching bases. The CDR3 runs to 14 residues. The germline CDR1 and CDR2 sequences are MDHEN and SYDVKM. V dropped 3 bases and J dropped 9 bases, with 18 bases sitting between them. CDR3 protein: CASSLGAGVGAQYF. In DNA form, the CDR3 reads TGTGCCAGCAGTTTGGGGGCCGGGGTGGGGGCGCAGTACTTC.

This clone was seen a few times. The chain couples TRBV9 to TRBJ2-5; TRBD2 aligns across 7 bases. The CDR3 runs to 15 residues. V dropped 4 bases and J dropped 2; count of bases not matched to a gene: 8. CDR1 is SGDLS and CDR2 is YYNGEE in the germline V gene. CDR3 sequence reads: CASSPRGRGQETQYF. CDR3 nucleotide sequence: TGTGCCAGCAGCCCTCGTGGGCGGGGGCAAGAGACCCAGTACTTC.